This entry lists 26 T cell receptor beta chains sequenced from one sample in a study of shared clonotypes between healthy human individuals (TCRdb year 2020). Libraries came from the immunoSEQ multiplex PCR assay. TCRdb carries this immuneACCESS record with in-frame sequences only. Its versions omit some clonotypes, under half of them owing to an unresolved V gene in the studies checked, with the rest unexplained. The table for this sample lists about 2 million clones; about 95% of them were counted only once. Around 1% of the sample lies in the top ten. CD8 naive samples were obtained by positive selection for CCR7 among CD45RO-negative cells, yielding a CD45RA+CCR7+ population from which TemRA cells were excluded. The sequencing sample was made of naive CD8+ T cells sorted from blood. Taken with the paper, the label for cell subset or site translates to: CD45RA+CCR7+. The receptors were gathered from a man aged 18-30 years in good health.

The chain is built from TRBV4-1 and TRBJ2-7, with D uncertain. The CDR3 runs to 15 residues. The V gene lost 1 base and the J gene lost 0 bases, with 10 bases spanning the gap. The germline V gene has CDR1 MGHRA and CDR2 YSYEKL. The CDR3 is CASSQVDTDSYEQYF. CDR3 sequence (DNA): TGCGCCAGCAGCCAAGTAGACACAGACTCCTACGAGCAGTACTTC.

V is TRBV7-9 and J is TRBJ2-4, with D unclear. With 7 bases removed from V and 8 bases from J, the gap between germline ends came to 24 bases. CDR3 size: 16 residues. The germline gives CDR1 SEHNR, CDR2 FQNEAQ (reference sequence). CDR3 in DNA: TGTGCCAGCACCTCAGCCCAGGCTCCACACCAGGACATTCAGTACTTC. Protein: CASTSAQAPHQDIQYF.

This chain uses TRBV9 with TRBJ2-2, with D tentatively TRBD2 (6 bases). CDR1 SGDLS and CDR2 YYNGEE come from the germline V gene. V was cut by 3 bases and J by 9 bases, with 15 bases left in between. The CDR3 has 14 residues. CDR3 bases: TGTGCCAGCAGCGCGACCGGAGGGTATAGGGAGCTGTTTTTT. Protein: CASSATGGYRELFF.

As to this clone: This may come from a read error, since a much larger clone is one base off. The sample carries other DNA sequences with the same CDR3. The chain couples TRBV5-4 to TRBJ2-3, with D maybe TRBD1 (5 bases). Trimming cost V 2 bases and J 1 base, with 5 bases left between them. CDR1 and CDR2 from the germline V gene are SGHNT and YYREEE (reference sequence). This CDR3 has 13 residues. This CDR3 is CASSLGGTDTQYF. In DNA, the CDR3 is TGTGCCAGCAGCTTAGGGGGCACAGATACGCAGTATTTT.

The V gene is TRBV6-1, the J gene TRBJ1-5, with D unresolved. The CDR3 loop spans 15 amino acids. Trimming left V 1 base short and J 3 bases short, with 10 bases between. Germline V gives CDR1 MNHNS, CDR2 SASEGT. The CDR3 region is CASSEDMDPNQPQHF. Here the CDR3 DNA reads TGTGCCAGCAGTGAAGATATGGATCCCAATCAGCCCCAGCATTTT.

As DNA, the CDR3 is TGCGCCAGCAGCTTCTTTAGCGGGGGGCCCCCGAGCTCCTACAATGAGCAGTTCTTC. Protein sequence: CASSFFSGGPPSSYNEQFF. V gene TRBV5-1 combines with J gene TRBJ2-1; 10 bases align to TRBD2. The CDR3 totals 19 residues. V trimming: 2 bases; J trimming: 0 bases; junction bases outside the gene matches: 11. Germline assignment: CDR1 SGHRS and CDR2 YFSETQ.

The V and J genes are TRBV10-3 and TRBJ2-3; 8 nucleotides line up with TRBD2. Germline V gives CDR1 ENHRY, CDR2 SYGVKD. This CDR3 contains 15 residues. V trimming: 7 bases; J trimming: 0 bases; junction bases outside the gene matches: 6. The CDR3 is CAINLLADSTDTQYF. The CDR3 DNA reads as TGTGCCATCAACTTACTAGCGGATAGCACAGATACGCAGTATTTT.

This clone was detected once. This CDR3 is also generated by other DNA sequences in the sample. The DNA of the CDR3 is TGTGCCAGCAGCTCAGGGGGTAGCACAGATACGCAGTATTTT. Its protein is CASSSGGSTDTQYF. The V call is TRBV6-5, the J call TRBJ2-3, with 7 nucleotides matching TRBD1. The CDR3 runs to 14 residues. The ends lost 6 bases at V and 0 bases at J; junction bases unmatched: 3. Germline V lookup: CDR1 MNHEY, CDR2 SVGAGI.

In regard to this clone: At the DNA level, this CDR3 is encoded by other sequences in the same sample as well. The V call is TRBV29-1, the J call TRBJ2-1; TRBD2 aligns across 7 bases. The CDR3 totals 13 residues. J lost 3 bases, V lost 4 bases, and 3 bases had no gene match. Germline values: CDR1 SQVTM, CDR2 ANQGSEA. CDR3 sequence (DNA): TGCAGCGTTGGCCTAGCGGACTACAATGAGCAGTTCTTC. This encodes CSVGLADYNEQFF.

The chain combines TRBV10-2 with TRBJ2-1, with 7 bases identical to TRBD1. The V gene's germline CDR1 is WSHSY and CDR2 SAAADI. V shed 2 bases and J 6 bases; nucleotides not matched to a gene: 10. The CDR3 has 16 amino acids. The CDR3 here is CASSEPGTVWGNEQFF. The CDR3 DNA reads TGCGCCAGCAGTGAGCCCGGGACAGTTTGGGGCAATGAGCAGTTCTTC.

Concerning this clone: A junction end diverges from the germline sequence, so it may reflect a read error. In DNA, the CDR3 is TGTGCCAGCAGCTCGGGACCGTTGAGCTCCTATAATTCACCCCCCCACTTT. It specifies CASSSGPLSSYNSPPHF. V gene TRBV7-2 combines with J gene TRBJ1-6; possibly TRBD1 for D (5 bases). The CDR3 has 17 residues. The germline gives CDR1 SGHTA, CDR2 FQGNSA.

This chain uses TRBV19 with TRBJ2-1; TRBD1 or TRBD2 may be the D gene (5 bases each). The CDR3 covers 14 residues. Germline-derived CDR1 and CDR2 are LNHDA and SQIVND (reference sequence). With 2 bases removed from V and 8 bases from J, the gap between germline ends came to 13 bases. CDR3 loop: CASSILGDNHEQFF. DNA of the CDR3: TGTGCCAGTAGTATACTGGGGGATAACCATGAGCAGTTCTTC. The entire variable domain, with the rest obtained from reference TRBV19 and TRBJ2-1, is as follows: DGGITQSPKYLFRKEGQNVTLSCEQNLNHDAMYWYRQDPGQGLRLIYYSQIVNDFQKGDIAEGYSVSREKKESFPLTVTSAQKNPTAFYLCASSILGDNHEQFFGPGTRLTVL.

This sequence joins TRBV7-6 and TRBJ1-2, with 7 bases aligning to TRBD1. J lost 7 bases, V lost 2 bases, and 10 bases had no gene match. The CDR3 loop spans 15 amino acids. The germline CDR1 and CDR2 sequences are SGHVS and FNYEAQ. CDR3 amino acids: CASSLRQGGSFGYTF. The DNA for the CDR3 is TGTGCCAGCAGCTTAAGGCAGGGGGGAAGTTTTGGCTACACCTTC.

The rearrangement uses TRBV27 and TRBJ1-1, with a weak D call TRBD1 (5 bases). The CDR3 is 14 amino acids. Per germline, CDR1 MNHEY and CDR2 SMNVEV (reference sequence). V was cut by 8 bases and J by 0 bases, with 13 bases left in between. The CDR3, as DNA: TGTGCCAGCTTTAAATGGGGGATGAACACTGAAGCTTTCTTT. This gives the protein CASFKWGMNTEAFF.

The chain uses TRBV27 and TRBJ1-2, with D uncertain. V was pared by 0 bases and J by 3 bases, with 14 bases between. CDR1 is MNHEY, CDR2 SMNVEV, per germline (reference sequence). The CDR3 sequence is 16 residues long. This CDR3 reads CASSLSGWGNHYGYTF. The CDR3 bases are TGTGCCAGCAGTTTATCGGGTTGGGGAAACCACTATGGCTACACCTTC.

This chain joins TRBV5-1 and TRBJ2-5; TRBD2 matches at 10 bases. Trimming took 4 bases from V and 4 from J; bases not matched to a gene: 10. Germline CDR1 is SGHRS and CDR2 is YFSETQ. This CDR3 region has 16 residues. The CDR3 protein is CASSLSGSGGLETQYF. CDR3 sequence (DNA): TGCGCCAGCAGCCTTTCGGGTAGCGGGGGGCTAGAGACCCAGTACTTC.

This rearrangement joins TRBV27 to TRBJ1-1; tentatively, D is TRBD1 (5 bases). The V gene lost 6 bases and the J gene lost 4 bases, with 12 bases spanning the gap. Germline CDR1 MNHEY, CDR2 SMNVEV (reference sequence). This CDR3 spans 13 amino acids. CDR3 region: CASRWGGTTEAFF. For the CDR3, the DNA is TGTGCCAGCAGATGGGGGGGGACCACTGAAGCTTTCTTT.

The J gene is TRBJ2-1, the V gene TRBV5-4, with 7 bases fitting TRBD1. The V gene's germline CDR1 is SGHNT and CDR2 YYREEE (reference sequence). This CDR3 contains 13 residues. V was pared by 6 bases and J by 5 bases, with 5 bases of the junction left unmatched. As DNA, the CDR3 is TGTGCCAGCATCGGGACAGCTAACAATGAGCAGTTCTTC. Its translation is CASIGTANNEQFF.

This clone was counted a single time. The V gene is TRBV27, the J gene TRBJ2-7; possible D gene TRBD2, 7 bases. CDR3 size: 16 residues. The V gene's germline CDR1 is MNHEY and CDR2 SMNVEV (reference sequence). V was cut by 3 bases and J by 4 bases, with 19 bases left in between. The CDR3 loop is CASSFSVGGAWYEQYF. CDR3 coding DNA: TGTGCCAGCAGTTTCTCGGTGGGGGGGGCATGGTACGAGCAGTACTTC.

The V gene is TRBV5-1, the J gene TRBJ1-1, with D unresolved. CDR3 length: 13 amino acids. CDR1 is SGHRS, CDR2 YFSETQ, per germline. V gave up 0 bases and J gave up 4 bases, with 7 bases separating them. CDR3 bases: TGCGCCAGCAGCTTGGAAGAAATCACTGAAGCTTTCTTT. It encodes CASSLEEITEAFF.

The J gene is TRBJ2-5, the V gene TRBV9; TRBD1 is a possible D gene (6 bases). The V end was cut by 6 bases, the J end by 0 bases, with 9 bases between. The CDR3 runs to 13 residues. Germline-derived CDR1 and CDR2 are SGDLS and YYNGEE. The CDR3 coding sequence is TGTGCCAGCATAGGACAGTACCAAGAGACCCAGTACTTC. It specifies CASIGQYQETQYF.

The chain has TRBV6-5 and TRBJ1-5, with no clear D. The CDR3 totals 11 residues. Germline V gene data show CDR1 as MNHEY and CDR2 as SVGAGI. The V end was cut by 4 bases, the J end by 11 bases, with 9 bases between. The CDR3, as DNA: TGTGCCAGCAGTTCCCCACCGGCCCAGCATTTT. This translates into CASSSPPAQHF.

The chain has TRBV30 and TRBJ1-2, with 9 bases aligning to TRBD1. Germline V CDR1 and CDR2: GTSNPN, SVGIG (reference sequence). CDR3 length: 15 residues. CDR3 residues: CTALNRGPSNYGYTF. In nucleotides, the CDR3 is TGTACTGCCCTTAACAGGGGGCCCTCTAACTATGGCTACACCTTC.

The chain combines TRBV20-1 with TRBJ2-1; no firm D call. Per germline, CDR1 DFQATT and CDR2 SNEGSKA (reference sequence). This CDR3 is built from 11 residues. Deletions cut 5 bases from V and 10 bases from J, with 12 bases between. CDR3 protein: CSAPYSSEQFF. For the CDR3, the DNA is TGCAGTGCTCCGTACTCGTCGGAGCAGTTCTTC.

This clone appeared a single time. The chain is built from TRBV19 and TRBJ2-1; D not resolved. With 6 bases removed from V and 4 bases from J, the gap between germline ends came to 7 bases. Germline V gene sequence: CDR1 LNHDA, CDR2 SQIVND (reference sequence). The CDR3 has 12 amino acids. CDR3 DNA: TGTGCCAGTAGGGACCCATACAATGAGCAGTTCTTC. Residues: CASRDPYNEQFF.

The chain has TRBV28 and TRBJ2-1, with TRBD1 matching 9 bases. V was clipped by 2 bases and J by 2 bases; unmatched bases: 13. CDR3 length equals 19 residues. Germline V gene data show CDR1 as MDHEN and CDR2 as SYDVKM. CDR3 bases: TGTGCCAGCAGTTTACTACAGGGGGCGAAGGTAATTCCCTACAATGAGCAGTTCTTC. Translating gives CASSLLQGAKVIPYNEQFF. Full variable domain (outside the CDR3, taken from reference TRBV28 and TRBJ2-1): DVKVTQSSRYLVKRTGEKVFLECVQDMDHENMFWYRQDPGLGLRLIYFSYDVKMKEKGDIPEGYSVSREKKERFSLILESASTNQTSMYLCASSLLQGAKVIPYNEQFFGPGTRLTVL.